These 6 T cell receptor beta chains were sequenced from one sample in a study of blood T cell repertoires in COVID-19. Sequencing used immunoSEQ multiplex PCR; TCRdb keeps in-frame clones, though not all of them. The data show fewer than 350,000 clones, with around 90% seen just once and around 4% held by the top ten. The specimen sequenced was peripheral blood. The receptors were sampled from a woman aged 55 to 70 with COVID-19, enrolled during active disease.

V gene TRBV5-5 combines with J gene TRBJ2-7; possibly TRBD2 for D (5 bases). Germline V CDR1 and CDR2: SGHKS, YYEKEE (reference sequence). This CDR3 region has 14 residues. Trimming shortened V by 4 bases and J by 0 bases, and 11 bases separated the two germline ends. As DNA, the CDR3 is TGTGCCAGCAGCCCCGGACTGAACTCCTACGAGCAGTACTTC. This encodes CASSPGLNSYEQYF.

This sequence joins TRBV9 and TRBJ1-2; D is ambiguous. This CDR3 comprises 14 residues. Germline-derived CDR1 and CDR2 are SGDLS and YYNGEE. The V and J ends lost 0 bases and 7 bases respectively, with 13 bases between them. CDR3 amino acids: CASSVDGEWSGYTF. CDR3 nucleotide sequence: TGTGCCAGCAGCGTAGATGGGGAGTGGAGTGGCTACACCTTC.

This chain uses TRBV2 with TRBJ1-1, with D maybe TRBD1 (6 bases). The CDR3 consists of 14 residues. V gave up 1 base and J gave up 5 bases, with 11 bases separating them. Germline V gene data show CDR1 as SNHLY and CDR2 as FYNNEI. CDR3 amino acids: CASSEEGVSTEAFF. As DNA, the CDR3 is TGTGCCAGCAGTGAAGAGGGGGTTTCGACTGAAGCTTTCTTT.

The chain joins TRBV11-2 to TRBJ1-2, with D possibly matching TRBD1 (6 bases). This CDR3 is 13 amino acids long. V lost 5 bases and J lost 2, with 9 bases in between. Germline V gene data show CDR1 as SGHAT and CDR2 as FQNNGV. In DNA form, the CDR3 reads TGTGCCAGCAGCACGGGACAAAACTATGGCTACACCTTC. It encodes CASSTGQNYGYTF.

The DNA of the CDR3 is TGTGCCAGCTCACCGGGGACAGGGGTTCACCAGCCCCAGCATTTT. Residues: CASSPGTGVHQPQHF. The genes are TRBV18 and TRBJ1-5; TRBD1 matches 10 bases. The length of the CDR3 is 15 residues. V was pared by 3 bases and J by 7 bases, with 6 bases of the junction left unmatched. Germline-derived CDR1 and CDR2 are KGHSH and LQKENI.

The J gene is TRBJ2-7, the V gene TRBV6-1, with D perhaps matching TRBD1 (6 bases). Germline CDR1 is MNHNS and CDR2 is SASEGT. Trimming removed 3 bases at V and 6 bases at J, with 15 bases between. There are 14 residues in the CDR3. The CDR3, as DNA: TGTGCCAGCAGTGAGCCGAACAGGGTTGGCGAGCAGTACTTC. This codes for CASSEPNRVGEQYF.